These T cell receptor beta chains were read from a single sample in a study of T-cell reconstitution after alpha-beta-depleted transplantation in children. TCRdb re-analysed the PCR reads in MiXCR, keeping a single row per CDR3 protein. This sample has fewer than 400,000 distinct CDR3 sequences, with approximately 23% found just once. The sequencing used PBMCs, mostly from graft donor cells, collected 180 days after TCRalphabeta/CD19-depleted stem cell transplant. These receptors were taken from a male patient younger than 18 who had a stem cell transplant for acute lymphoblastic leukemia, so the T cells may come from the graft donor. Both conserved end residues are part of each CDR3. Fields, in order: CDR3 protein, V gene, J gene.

CAWRLQGGIEAFF	TRBV30	TRBJ1-1
CASSLIGPYEQYF	TRBV12-3/TRBV12-4	TRBJ2-7
CSVEGGEGTGETGELFF	TRBV29-1	TRBJ2-2
CATSRDQGSGSIQYF	TRBV15	TRBJ2-4
CASSPKLAGVGNEQFF	TRBV7-3	TRBJ2-1
CATSDIQGGRTDTQYF	TRBV24-1	TRBJ2-3
CSVLPGLISHEQYF	TRBV29-1	TRBJ2-7
CASSQDYNEQFF	TRBV4-1	TRBJ2-1
CASGFNRAGPDTQYF	TRBV25-1	TRBJ2-3
CASSEEPSSYEQYF	TRBV6-1	TRBJ2-7
CSARDPSGRPLETQYF	TRBV20-1	TRBJ2-5
CSARGALGINTGELFF	TRBV20-1	TRBJ2-2
CASSLGLAGGTEQFF	TRBV5-1	TRBJ2-1
CASSQGNNALHF	TRBV4-1	TRBJ1-6
CSAREWAGGPSDEQYF	TRBV20-1	TRBJ2-7
CSVVTGREDYGYTF	TRBV29-1	TRBJ1-2
CASSLPPTSGTGELFF	TRBV5-1	TRBJ2-2
CASSMSSGVPNEQFF	TRBV19	TRBJ2-1
CASQLAGVDYTQYF	TRBV5-1	TRBJ2-3
CASSLVTLTGELFF	TRBV7-7	TRBJ2-2
CASSQVGQGAREQYF	TRBV3-1	TRBJ2-7
CASSSGIVTGVGLTDTQYF	TRBV5-1	TRBJ2-3
CASRAWGEETQYF	TRBV7-9	TRBJ2-5
CASSYPGQSLYGYTF	TRBV5-1	TRBJ1-2
CASSPGHPNEQFF	TRBV5-1	TRBJ2-1
CASSRGDTEQYF	TRBV6-5	TRBJ2-7
CASSHGTLNTEAFF	TRBV14	TRBJ1-1
CSARRTGDYGYTF	TRBV20-1	TRBJ1-2
CASSFPYTEAFF	TRBV12-3/TRBV12-4	TRBJ1-1
CASSPGRGFSSTEAFF	TRBV7-2	TRBJ1-1
CASSLRGRLAGSSYNEQFF	TRBV7-3	TRBJ2-1
CSVAGQYTSYNEQFF	TRBV29-1	TRBJ2-1
CDSSLGPSTYEQYF	TRBV5-1	TRBJ2-7
CASSYSTAYEQYF	TRBV6-5	TRBJ2-7
CASSLLAVSGLIGSYNEQFF	TRBV5-1	TRBJ2-1
CASSPGSGANTGELFF	TRBV18	TRBJ2-2
CSARAGPDKIKPQHF	TRBV20-1	TRBJ1-5
CASSLADRKAGELFF	TRBV12-3/TRBV12-4	TRBJ2-2
CASSPPGTGGKEQYF	TRBV6-2/TRBV6-3	TRBJ2-7
CASRWDRGSTNEQFF	TRBV6-4	TRBJ2-1
CASSEYKDDTEAFF	TRBV10-1	TRBJ1-1
CASTSTGTGGFFEQYF	TRBV2	TRBJ2-7
CASSVKSVPGTSGESEQYF	TRBV9	TRBJ2-7
CSARAGTSVTYEQYF	TRBV20-1	TRBJ2-7
CATSRLYGLDRTDTQYF	TRBV15	TRBJ2-3
CASSPKWGDRGYTF	TRBV4-2	TRBJ1-2
CASSLGQLYEQSF	TRBV5-5	TRBJ2-7
CASSQRQGADEQYF	TRBV27	TRBJ2-7